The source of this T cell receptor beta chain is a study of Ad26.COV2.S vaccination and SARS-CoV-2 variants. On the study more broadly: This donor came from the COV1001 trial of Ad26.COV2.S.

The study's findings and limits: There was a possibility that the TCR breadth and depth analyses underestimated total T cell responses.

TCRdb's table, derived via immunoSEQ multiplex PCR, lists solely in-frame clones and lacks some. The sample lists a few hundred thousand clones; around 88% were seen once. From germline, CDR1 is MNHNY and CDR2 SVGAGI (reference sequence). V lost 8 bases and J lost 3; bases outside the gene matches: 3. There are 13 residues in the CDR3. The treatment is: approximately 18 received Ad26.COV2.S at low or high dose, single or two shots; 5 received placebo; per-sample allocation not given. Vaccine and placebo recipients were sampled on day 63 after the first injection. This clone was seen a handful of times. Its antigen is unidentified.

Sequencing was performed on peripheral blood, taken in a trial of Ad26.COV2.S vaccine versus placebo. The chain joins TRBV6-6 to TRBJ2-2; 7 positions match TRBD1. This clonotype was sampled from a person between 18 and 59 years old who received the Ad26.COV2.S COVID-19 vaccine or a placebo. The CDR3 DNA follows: TGTGCCAGCGGACAGGCGGACACCGGGGAGCTGTTTTTT. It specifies CASGQADTGELFF.